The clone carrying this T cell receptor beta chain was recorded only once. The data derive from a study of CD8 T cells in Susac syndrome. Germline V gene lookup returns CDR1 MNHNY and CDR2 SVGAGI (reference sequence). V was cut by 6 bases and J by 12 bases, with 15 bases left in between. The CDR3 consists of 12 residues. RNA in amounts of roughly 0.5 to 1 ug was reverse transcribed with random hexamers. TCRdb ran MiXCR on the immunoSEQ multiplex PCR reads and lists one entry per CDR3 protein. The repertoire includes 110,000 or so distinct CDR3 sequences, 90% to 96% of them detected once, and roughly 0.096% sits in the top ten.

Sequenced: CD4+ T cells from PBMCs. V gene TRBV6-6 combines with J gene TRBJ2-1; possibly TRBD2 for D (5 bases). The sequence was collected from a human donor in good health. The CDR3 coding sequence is TGTGCCAGCAGCCCCGGGGTCCTGGGGCAGTTCTTC. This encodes CASSPGVLGQFF.